Below, one T cell receptor (beta chain) is given with its context. Time point specified: pretreatment peripheral blood. The patients' disease, urothelial carcinoma, was locally advanced or metastatic. Germline V gives CDR1 SGDLS, CDR2 YYNGEE. Trimming took 2 bases from V and 1 from J, leaving 10 bases between them. CDR3 length: 14 amino acids. Profiling relied on immunoSEQ multiplex PCR, and the TCRdb table lists in-frame clones only, not all of them. The sample comprises about 39,000 clones, approximately 90% of which are singletons, and over 9% rests with the top ten. The data were obtained in a study of PD-L1 blockade in urothelial cancer. Whole-study context: Administration of atezolizumab to patients began in about 2014, at 1,200 mg intravenously every 3 weeks.

Specimen: PBMCs, collected around atezolizumab (anti-PD-L1) treatment. The receptor was isolated from a woman aged 55-70 years with urothelial cancer. This rearrangement joins TRBV9 to TRBJ2-7, with D unclear. CDR3 in amino acids: CASSVELGSYEQYF. The CDR3 region has the DNA TGTGCCAGCAGCGTGGAGTTAGGTTCCTACGAGCAGTACTTC.